The clone carrying this T cell receptor beta chain occurred a few times. Its antigen is not identified. The entry originates in a study of T cell responses to AZD1222 COVID-19 vaccine. Broader study findings: Among AZD1222 vaccinees, only five to seven were seropositive at baseline.

CDR3 size: 12 residues. Germline-derived CDR1 and CDR2 are SGHDT and YYEEEE. Trimming pared 4 bases from V and 10 bases from J, leaving 14 bases between. Assay used: immunoSEQ multiplex PCR; TCRdb lists only in-frame clones, some missing. The repertoire consists of approximately 90,000 clones, with around 85% occurring once and the leading ten covering 7%. The rearrangement links TRBV5-6 to TRBJ1-1; D uncertain. The sequences come from peripheral blood, collected on day 0 of AZD1222 vaccination. This sequence was found in an adult in good health. The CDR3 nucleotides are TGTGCCAGCAGCAATTCGGCACCGGGAGCTTTCTTT. Its translation is CASSNSAPGAFF.